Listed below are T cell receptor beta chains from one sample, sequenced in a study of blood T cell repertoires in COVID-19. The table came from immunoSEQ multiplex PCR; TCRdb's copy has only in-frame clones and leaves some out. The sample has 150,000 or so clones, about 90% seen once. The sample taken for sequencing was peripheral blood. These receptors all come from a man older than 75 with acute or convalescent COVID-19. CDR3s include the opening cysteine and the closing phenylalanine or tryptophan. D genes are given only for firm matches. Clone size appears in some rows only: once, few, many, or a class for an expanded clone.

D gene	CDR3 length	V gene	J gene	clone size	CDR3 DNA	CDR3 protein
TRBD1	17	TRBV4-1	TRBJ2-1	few	TGCGCCAGCAGCCAAGATGGCCCGGGACAGGGGTGGAATGAGCAGTTCTTC	CASSQDGPGQGWNEQFF
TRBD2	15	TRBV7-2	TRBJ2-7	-	TGTGCCAGCAGCTCTAGCGGGGGTTCCTCCTACGAGCAGTACTTC	CASSSSGGSSYEQYF
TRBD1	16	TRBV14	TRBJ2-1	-	TGTGCCAGCAGCCAAACCGGGACAGGGGTATACAATGAGCAGTTCTTC	CASSQTGTGVYNEQFF
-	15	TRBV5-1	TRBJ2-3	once	TGCGCCAGCACCCGGGGGACCCAGGGCACAGATACGCAGTATTTT	CASTRGTQGTDTQYF
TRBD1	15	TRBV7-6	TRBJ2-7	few	TGTGCCAGCAGCTCCCCCGGACAGGGTGGCCACGAGCAGTACTTC	CASSSPGQGGHEQYF
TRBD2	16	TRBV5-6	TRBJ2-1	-	TGTGCCAGCAGCTTGGCCCCTAGCGGGGGTTACAATGAGCAGTTCTTC	CASSLAPSGGYNEQFF
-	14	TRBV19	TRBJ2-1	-	TGTGCCAGTAGTATCGCGGGAACCTACAATGAGCAGTTCTTC	CASSIAGTYNEQFF
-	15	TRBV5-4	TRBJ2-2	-	TGTGCCAGCAGCTTGGACAGTCCTACTCCGGGGGAGCTGTTTTTT	CASSLDSPTPGELFF
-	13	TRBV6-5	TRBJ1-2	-	TGTGCCAGCAGTAACCGAGCGACCTATGGCTACACCTTC	CASSNRATYGYTF
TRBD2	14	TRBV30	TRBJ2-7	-	TGTGCCTGGCAGGGACGGGGGGGGTCCTACGAGCAGTACTTC	CAWQGRGGSYEQYF
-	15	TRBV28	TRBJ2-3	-	TGTGCCAGCAGTCTACAATCTCGACCAGGGTACCGTGGGTATTTT	CASSLQSRPGYRGYF
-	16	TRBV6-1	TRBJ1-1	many	TGTGCCAGCAGTGGAAGAAGAATGGGGGGGAACACTGAAGCTTTCTTT	CASSGRRMGGNTEAFF
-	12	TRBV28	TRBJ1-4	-	TGTGCCAGCAGTCTTACTAATGAAAAACTGTTTTTT	CASSLTNEKLFF